This T cell receptor beta chain was documented in a study of blood T cells in healthy people across ages. General study findings and limits: Higher naive T cell percentage went strongly together with higher TCR beta diversity. Age brought a roughly linear fall in TCR beta diversity measured per million T cells.

The germline V gene encodes CDR1 MNHEY and CDR2 SMNVEV (reference sequence). V lost 0 bases to trimming and J lost 7 bases; unmatched junction nucleotides: 10. The CDR3 has 17 residues. Turning to this clonotype: What it binds is not known.

It was with a sample-barcoded 5' primer and a J-beta primer mix that a second PCR of roughly 7 to 11 cycles was run. Every cDNA molecule bore a tag from a template-switch adaptor containing 12 random nucleotides. Every sample gave at least 2.5 million paired-end reads containing CDR3. MiXCR, run by TCRdb on the 5' RACE reads, gives a single entry per CDR3 protein. The sample includes 1.5 million to 2 million distinct CDR3 sequences, about 30% seen only once; the top ten take approximately 7.7%. V gene TRBV27 combines with J gene TRBJ1-4, with TRBD1 matching 8 bases. Sequenced sample: blood. The clonotype originates from a woman in her twenties or thirties in good health. The CDR3 is CASSLSGRQGPGEKLFF. Written as DNA, the CDR3 is TGTGCCAGCAGTTTATCAGGCCGACAGGGGCCGGGTGAAAAACTGTTTTTT.